The entry below describes one TCR beta chain. Its antigen is not known. This sample is part of a study of shared clonotypes between healthy human individuals. Study results and limitations: The genetic and exposure-history diversity represented was limited by few donors.

The sorted-subset replicate PCRs were given 150 to 200 ng DNA, which is tens of thousands of T cell genomes. Profiled with immunoSEQ multiplex PCR; TCRdb holds only in-frame clones, not every one. The sample shows more than 1 million clones, about 80% of them seen only once. The CDR3 length is 14 residues. Germline CDR1 and CDR2: SGHTA and FQGNSA. Trimming cost V 2 bases and J 5 bases, with 11 bases left between them. The specimen sequenced was memory CD4+ T cells from PBMCs. The subset: CD45RA-negative fraction. The source of this sequence is a young man in good health. Some clones in this sample may be carry-over from other donors' samples. The V gene is TRBV7-2, the J gene TRBJ2-3; tentatively, D is TRBD1 (6 bases). The chain's CDR3 is CASSLWSRGDTQYF. The CDR3 DNA reads as TGTGCCAGCAGCTTATGGTCCAGGGGAGATACGCAGTATTTT.